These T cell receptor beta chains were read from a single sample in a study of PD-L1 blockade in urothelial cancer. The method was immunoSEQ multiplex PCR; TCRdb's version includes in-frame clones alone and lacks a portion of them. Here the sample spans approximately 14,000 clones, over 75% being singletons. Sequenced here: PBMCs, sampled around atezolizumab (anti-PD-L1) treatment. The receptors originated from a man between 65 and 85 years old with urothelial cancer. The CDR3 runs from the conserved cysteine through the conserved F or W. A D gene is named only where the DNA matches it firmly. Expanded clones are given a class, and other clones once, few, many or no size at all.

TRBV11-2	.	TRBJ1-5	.	TGTGCCAGCAGCTTAATAGCTAATAGCAATCAGCCCCAGCATTTT	CASSLIANSNQPQHF
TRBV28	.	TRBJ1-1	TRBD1	TGTGCCAGCAGTCTTCGGGACAGGTTGAACACTGAAGCTTTCTTT	CASSLRDRLNTEAFF
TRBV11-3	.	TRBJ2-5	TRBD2	TGTGCCAGCAGCTCCGGGACTAGTCGGGAGACCCAGTACTTC	CASSSGTSRETQYF
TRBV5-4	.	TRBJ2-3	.	TGTGCCAGCAGCTTGGCCCTCTTTCGTACAGGGATTAAGACAGATACGCAGTATTTT	CASSLALFRTGIKTDTQYF
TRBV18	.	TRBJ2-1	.	TGTGCCAGCTCACCCACCCAGGGTTACAATGAGCAGTTCTTC	CASSPTQGYNEQFF
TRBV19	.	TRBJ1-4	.	TGTGCCAGTAGTACCTTTGACAGGAAAGGCGAAAAACTGTTTTTT	CASSTFDRKGEKLFF
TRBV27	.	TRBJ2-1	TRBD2	TGTGCCAGCAGTTTGCGGGGGGGTGGGGTTGGGTACAATGAGCAGTTCTTC	CASSLRGGGVGYNEQFF
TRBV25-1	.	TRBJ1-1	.	TGTGCCAGCAGTGAATCACGGGGGAGCACTGAAGCTTTCTTT	CASSESRGSTEAFF
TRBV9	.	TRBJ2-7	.	TGTGCCAGCAGCCCGGGTACCTTGGCTAGGTACGAGCAGTACTTC	CASSPGTLARYEQYF
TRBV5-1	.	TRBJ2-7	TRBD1	TGCGCCAGCAGCTCCGGGACAGGGTCCTACGAGCAGTACTTC	CASSSGTGSYEQYF
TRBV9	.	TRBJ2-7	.	TGTGCCAGCAGCGACGATAGTGGGGACTTGCGGGAAGCCTACGAGCAGTACTTC	CASSDDSGDLREAYEQYF
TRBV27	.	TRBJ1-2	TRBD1	TGTGCCAGCGGAGCTTCAGGGGGCGCGAGTGGCTACACCTTC	CASGASGGASGYTF
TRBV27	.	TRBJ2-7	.	TGTGCCAGCAGTTTATATGGAGACGAGCAGTACTTC	CASSLYGDEQYF
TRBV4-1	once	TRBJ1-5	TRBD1	TGCGCCAGCCGAGGACAGGGAGACCAGCCCCAGCATTTT	CASRGQGDQPQHF
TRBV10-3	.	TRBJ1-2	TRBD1	TGTGCCATCAGACGGACAGGACAACAATTCGACTACACCTTC	CAIRRTGQQFDYTF
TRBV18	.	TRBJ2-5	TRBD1	TGTGCCAGCTCAAATCGCACAGGGGACCAAGAGACCCAGTACTTC	CASSNRTGDQETQYF
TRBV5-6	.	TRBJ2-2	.	TGTGCCAGCAGCGCGGGAAACACCGGGGAGCTGTTTTTT	CASSAGNTGELFF
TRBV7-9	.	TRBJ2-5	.	TGTGCCAGCAGCGTGGCAGGTGGCTCGGAGACCCAGTACTTC	CASSVAGGSETQYF
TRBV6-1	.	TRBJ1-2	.	TGTGCCAGCAGTGAACGGTCGGCAGGGGATGGCTACACCTTC	CASSERSAGDGYTF
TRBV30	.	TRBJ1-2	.	TGTGCCTGGAGTTTGTCCCCAGGGGACTATGGCTACACCTTC	CAWSLSPGDYGYTF
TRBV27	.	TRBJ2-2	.	TGTGCCAGCAGTCCGCGGACAGCGAACACCGGGGAGCTGTTTTTT	CASSPRTANTGELFF
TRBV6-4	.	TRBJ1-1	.	TGTGCCAGCAGCCCGACAGCGAACACTGAAGCTTTCTTT	CASSPTANTEAFF
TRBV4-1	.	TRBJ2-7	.	TGCGCCAGCAGCCAAACCGGGACAAGCTACGAGCAGTACTTC	CASSQTGTSYEQYF
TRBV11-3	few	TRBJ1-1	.	TGTGCCAGCAACAATCCCAGGGAGGAGGCTTTCTTT	CASNNPREEAFF
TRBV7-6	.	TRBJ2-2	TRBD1	TGTGCCAGCAGCCCCGGACAGGGTGGCACCGGGGAGCTGTTTTTT	CASSPGQGGTGELFF
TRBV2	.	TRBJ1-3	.	TGTGCCAGCAGCGTGGAGATATCTGGAAACACCATATATTTT	CASSVEISGNTIYF
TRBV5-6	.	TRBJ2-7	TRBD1	TGTGCCAGCACTAGGACAGGGAAATCGCACGAGCAGTACTTC	CASTRTGKSHEQYF
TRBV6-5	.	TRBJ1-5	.	TGTGCCAGCAGTTACTCGATAGGGGGTAATCAGCCCCAGCATTTT	CASSYSIGGNQPQHF
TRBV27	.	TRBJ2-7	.	TGTGCCAGCAGCCCCACGGGTGATCCTAAGTACTTC	CASSPTGDPKYF
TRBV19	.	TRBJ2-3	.	TGTGCCAGTAGTATAGAGGGCAGGCCAACAGATACGCAGTATTTT	CASSIEGRPTDTQYF
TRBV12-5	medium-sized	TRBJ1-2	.	TGTGCTAGTGGTTTGCCAGGGTTCGTCTATGGCTACACCTTC	CASGLPGFVYGYTF
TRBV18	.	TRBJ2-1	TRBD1	TGTGCCAGCTCACCGCCGACAGGGGGCAATGAGCAGTTCTTC	CASSPPTGGNEQFF
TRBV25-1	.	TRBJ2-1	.	TGTGCCAGCAGTAAAGGGGGATACAATGAGCAGTTCTTC	CASSKGGYNEQFF
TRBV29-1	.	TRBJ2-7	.	TGCAGCGCCGAGGGAAGGTCCTACGAGCAGTACTTC	CSAEGRSYEQYF
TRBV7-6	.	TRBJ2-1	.	TGTGCCAGCAGCTTAGTTGTGGGGACAAGTGAGCAGTTCTTC	CASSLVVGTSEQFF
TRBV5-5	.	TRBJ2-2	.	TGTGCCAGCAGCCAGACTCTCTTCGAGGAGCTGTTTTTT	CASSQTLFEELFF
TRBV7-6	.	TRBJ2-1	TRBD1	TGTGCCAGCAGCACCGGACAGGGCCCCCAGTTCTTC	CASSTGQGPQFF
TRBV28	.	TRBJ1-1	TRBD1	TGTGCCAGCAGTTCCCGACAGGGGATGAACACTGAAGCTTTCTTT	CASSSRQGMNTEAFF
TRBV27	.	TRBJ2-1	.	TGTGCCAGCAGTTTATCTTACAACAATGAGCAGTTCTTC	CASSLSYNNEQFF
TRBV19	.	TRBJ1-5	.	TGTGCCAGTAGTATATGGGACAATTACAATCAGCCCCAGCATTTT	CASSIWDNYNQPQHF
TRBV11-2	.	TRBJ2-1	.	TGTGCCAGCAGCTTAGATCGAGCGTCAGATTCGTTCTTC	CASSLDRASDSFF
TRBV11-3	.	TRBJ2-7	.	TGTGCCAGCAGCCCCACTTTTGGGAGTCACTACGAGCAGTACTTC	CASSPTFGSHYEQYF
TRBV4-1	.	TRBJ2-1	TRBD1	TGCGCCAGCAGCCACCCCCCGGGACAGGGGGCAGTCGGGGGGTCCGCCTACAATGAGCAGTTCTTC	CASSHPPGQGAVGGSAYNEQFF
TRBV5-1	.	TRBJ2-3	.	TGCGCCAGCAGCTCCCATGCGGGTAGCACAGATACGCAGTATTTT	CASSSHAGSTDTQYF
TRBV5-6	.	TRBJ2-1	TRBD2	TGTGCCAGCAGCTTGTCCGGGACTAGCTACAATGAGCAGTTCTTC	CASSLSGTSYNEQFF
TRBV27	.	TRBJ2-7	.	TGTGCCAGCAGTATCCCAGGGAAAACGAGCTCCTACGAGCAGTACTTC	CASSIPGKTSSYEQYF
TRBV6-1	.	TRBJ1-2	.	TGTGCCAGCAGTGGACCTCGCCCCCCAGGAGGCTACACCTTC	CASSGPRPPGGYTF
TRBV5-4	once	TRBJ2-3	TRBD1	TGTGCCAGCAGCGCCCACAGGGGGCGGGCAGATACGCAGTATTTT	CASSAHRGRADTQYF
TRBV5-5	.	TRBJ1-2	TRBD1	TGTGCCAGCAGCTTGGCCGGACAGGGATTTTATGGCTACACCTTC	CASSLAGQGFYGYTF
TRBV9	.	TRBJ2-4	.	TGTGCCAGCAGCGCGACAGCTGCCAAAAACATTCAGTACTTC	CASSATAAKNIQYF
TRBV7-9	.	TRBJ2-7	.	TGTGCCAGCAGCCCCCAGGGGGGACAGCAGTACTTC	CASSPQGGQQYF